A selection of T cell receptor beta chains follows, all from one sample in a study of blood T cell repertoires in COVID-19. Measured with immunoSEQ multiplex PCR; TCRdb has only the in-frame clones, and not every one. The sample consists of 85,000 to 100,000 clones, roughly 80% of them appearing once. The sample consisted of peripheral blood. These receptors were taken from a man aged 45-65 years who had recovered from COVID-19. The CDR3 runs from the conserved cysteine through the conserved F or W. The order of the fields is CDR3 protein, CDR3 DNA, J gene, V gene, clone size, CDR3 length, D gene. A D gene is named only where the DNA matches it firmly. A row's size may be missing; if present it is once, few, many or a size class.

cdr3_aa: CASSSPAGGRDEQYF
cdr3_nt: TGTGCCAGCAGTTCCCCGGCGGGAGGGCGGGACGAGCAGTACTTC
j_call: TRBJ2-7
v_call: TRBV28
clone_size: -
cdr3_length: 15
d_call: TRBD2

cdr3_aa: CASSQTRGQSYEQYF
cdr3_nt: TGCGCCAGCAGCCAAACGAGGGGGCAGTCCTACGAGCAGTACTTC
j_call: TRBJ2-7
v_call: TRBV4-1
clone_size: few
cdr3_length: 15
d_call: TRBD1

cdr3_aa: CASSRDSYGYTF
cdr3_nt: TGCGCCAGTTCCAGGGATTCCTATGGCTACACCTTC
j_call: TRBJ1-2
v_call: TRBV5-1
clone_size: -
cdr3_length: 12
d_call: -

cdr3_aa: CASSRHSGRATGELFF
cdr3_nt: TGTGCCAGCAGCCGACATAGCGGGAGGGCCACCGGGGAGCTGTTTTTT
j_call: TRBJ2-2
v_call: TRBV7-9
clone_size: -
cdr3_length: 16
d_call: TRBD2

cdr3_aa: CASSVGVGTGGNEKLFF
cdr3_nt: TGTGCCAGCAGCGTAGGGGTCGGGACAGGAGGTAATGAAAAACTGTTTTTT
j_call: TRBJ1-4
v_call: TRBV9
clone_size: -
cdr3_length: 17
d_call: TRBD1

cdr3_aa: CASSFDRSSGNTIYF
cdr3_nt: TGCGCCAGCAGCTTTGACAGAAGCTCTGGAAACACCATATATTTT
j_call: TRBJ1-3
v_call: TRBV5-1
clone_size: -
cdr3_length: 15
d_call: -

cdr3_aa: CASSQEFRETEAFF
cdr3_nt: TGTGCCAGCAGCCAAGAGTTTCGGGAAACTGAAGCTTTCTTT
j_call: TRBJ1-1
v_call: TRBV3-1/TRBV3-2
clone_size: -
cdr3_length: 14
d_call: -

cdr3_aa: CASSIRHHNSPLHF
cdr3_nt: TGTGCCAGCAGCATTCGACACCATAATTCACCCCTCCACTTT
j_call: TRBJ1-6
v_call: TRBV21-1
clone_size: few
cdr3_length: 14
d_call: -

cdr3_aa: CASSVASQSGDTQYF
cdr3_nt: TGTGCCAGCAGCGTAGCTAGCCAAAGCGGAGATACGCAGTATTTT
j_call: TRBJ2-3
v_call: TRBV9
clone_size: -
cdr3_length: 15
d_call: -

cdr3_aa: CSVETGANEQFF
cdr3_nt: TGCAGCGTCGAAACAGGGGCAAATGAGCAGTTCTTC
j_call: TRBJ2-1
v_call: TRBV29-1
clone_size: -
cdr3_length: 12
d_call: TRBD1

cdr3_aa: CASSDNGGPTGELFF
cdr3_nt: TGTGCCAGCAGTGACAACGGGGGGCCCACCGGGGAGCTGTTTTTT
j_call: TRBJ2-2
v_call: TRBV2
clone_size: -
cdr3_length: 15
d_call: -

cdr3_aa: CASSQVGETQYF
cdr3_nt: TGTGCCAGCAGCCAAGTCGGGGAGACCCAGTACTTC
j_call: TRBJ2-5
v_call: TRBV3-1/TRBV3-2
clone_size: -
cdr3_length: 12
d_call: -

cdr3_aa: CASSAALAGGPDTQYF
cdr3_nt: TGTGCCAGCAGCGCGGCACTAGCGGGAGGGCCCGATACGCAGTATTTT
j_call: TRBJ2-3
v_call: TRBV9
clone_size: -
cdr3_length: 16
d_call: TRBD2

cdr3_aa: CASSYSTSGPTYEQYF
cdr3_nt: TGTGCCAGCAGTTACTCTACTAGCGGCCCTACCTACGAGCAGTACTTC
j_call: TRBJ2-7
v_call: TRBV6-2/TRBV6-3
clone_size: -
cdr3_length: 16
d_call: TRBD2

cdr3_aa: CASSIQTPNYGYTF
cdr3_nt: TGTGCCAGTAGTATTCAGACACCCAACTATGGCTACACCTTC
j_call: TRBJ1-2
v_call: TRBV19
clone_size: -
cdr3_length: 14
d_call: -

cdr3_aa: CASSPGTGNTEAFF
cdr3_nt: TGCGCCAGCAGCCCGGGGACAGGGAACACTGAAGCTTTCTTT
j_call: TRBJ1-1
v_call: TRBV5-1
clone_size: -
cdr3_length: 14
d_call: TRBD1

cdr3_aa: CASSISTYNEQFF
cdr3_nt: TGTGCCAGTAGTATATCCACCTACAATGAGCAGTTCTTC
j_call: TRBJ2-1
v_call: TRBV19
clone_size: few
cdr3_length: 13
d_call: -

cdr3_aa: CASSLDRGGTEGYNEQFF
cdr3_nt: TGCGCCAGCAGCTTGGATCGTGGGGGGACAGAGGGGTACAATGAGCAGTTCTTC
j_call: TRBJ2-1
v_call: TRBV5-1
clone_size: once
cdr3_length: 18
d_call: -

cdr3_aa: CASGPQAGQGQTQYF
cdr3_nt: TGTGCTAGTGGCCCCCAAGCGGGACAGGGGCAAACGCAGTATTTT
j_call: TRBJ2-3
v_call: TRBV12-5
clone_size: -
cdr3_length: 15
d_call: TRBD1

cdr3_aa: CASSPYIQGYLRYEQYF
cdr3_nt: TGTGCCAGCTCACCCTATATTCAGGGATATCTACGCTACGAGCAGTACTTC
j_call: TRBJ2-7
v_call: TRBV18
clone_size: -
cdr3_length: 17
d_call: -

cdr3_aa: CASGRGFSGEQFF
cdr3_nt: TGTGCCAGCGGTCGCGGGTTCTCTGGTGAGCAGTTCTTC
j_call: TRBJ2-1
v_call: TRBV12-3/TRBV12-4
clone_size: -
cdr3_length: 13
d_call: -

cdr3_aa: CASSKGGLADYNEQFF
cdr3_nt: TGTGCCAGCAGCAAAGGTGGGCTAGCGGACTACAATGAGCAGTTCTTC
j_call: TRBJ2-1
v_call: TRBV21-1
clone_size: many
cdr3_length: 16
d_call: -

cdr3_aa: CASGKTGVTEAFF
cdr3_nt: TGTGCCAGCGGAAAGACAGGGGTCACTGAAGCTTTCTTT
j_call: TRBJ1-1
v_call: TRBV9
clone_size: -
cdr3_length: 13
d_call: TRBD1

cdr3_aa: CASRGQMNTGELFF
cdr3_nt: TGTGCCAGTAGGGGACAAATGAACACCGGGGAGCTGTTTTTT
j_call: TRBJ2-2
v_call: TRBV19
clone_size: -
cdr3_length: 14
d_call: -

cdr3_aa: CASSVWDSPNSPLHF
cdr3_nt: TGTGCCAGCAGCGTTTGGGACAGTCCTAATTCACCCCTCCACTTT
j_call: TRBJ1-6
v_call: TRBV9
clone_size: -
cdr3_length: 15
d_call: TRBD1

cdr3_aa: CASSSSGTAGEKLFF
cdr3_nt: TGCGCCAGCAGCAGCTCCGGGACGGCGGGAGAAAAACTGTTTTTT
j_call: TRBJ1-4
v_call: TRBV5-1
clone_size: -
cdr3_length: 15
d_call: -

cdr3_aa: CASSRTGDDEQYF
cdr3_nt: TGTGCCAGCAGCCGGACAGGGGACGACGAGCAGTACTTC
j_call: TRBJ2-7
v_call: TRBV7-2
clone_size: -
cdr3_length: 13
d_call: TRBD1

cdr3_aa: CATGRNTEAFF
cdr3_nt: TGTGCCACCGGGCGGAACACTGAAGCTTTCTTT
j_call: TRBJ1-1
v_call: TRBV15
clone_size: -
cdr3_length: 11
d_call: -

cdr3_aa: CAWGRGGNEAFF
cdr3_nt: TGTGCCTGGGGGAGGGGGGGGAATGAAGCTTTCTTT
j_call: TRBJ1-1
v_call: TRBV30
clone_size: few
cdr3_length: 12
d_call: -